This is a list of T cell receptor beta chains from one sample in a study of T cells after yellow fever vaccination. TCRdb recomputed calls from the 5' RACE reads with MiXCR, one row per CDR3 protein. Here the sample spans about 550,000 distinct CDR3 sequences, about 19% being singletons. This specimen consisted of PBMCs, obtained 15 days after the yellow fever booster vaccination. The origin of the receptors is a man aged 25-45 years who received the YFV17D yellow fever vaccine. The CDR3 runs from the conserved cysteine through the conserved F or W. The D gene is left open where the match is weak. Part of the rows lack a size; the others show once, few, many or a class for expanded clones.

CDR3: CSVGQRGRTEAFF
DNA: TGCAGCGTTGGGCAGAGGGGTCGTACTGAAGCTTTCTTT
J: TRBJ1-1
D: NA
length: 13
size: few
V: TRBV29-1

CDR3: CASSSAFSNSGANVLTF
DNA: TGTGCCAGCAGTTCGGCGTTTTCGAACTCTGGGGCCAACGTCCTGACTTTC
J: TRBJ2-6
D: NA
length: 17
size: NA
V: TRBV6-2/TRBV6-3

CDR3: CASSEGTGAADTQYF
DNA: TGCGCCAGCAGTGAGGGGACGGGGGCTGCAGATACGCAGTATTTT
J: TRBJ2-3
D: NA
length: 15
size: few
V: TRBV10-1

CDR3: CASRKLGAADLQSSGANVLTF
DNA: TGTGCCAGCAGGAAGCTCGGGGCGGCCGACCTACAGAGCTCTGGGGCCAACGTCCTGACTTTC
J: TRBJ2-6
D: NA
length: 21
size: few
V: TRBV6-1

CDR3: CSTEGRGGRYNEQFF
DNA: TGCAGTACTGAAGGGAGAGGCGGGAGATACAATGAGCAGTTCTTC
J: TRBJ2-1
D: TRBD2
length: 15
size: NA
V: TRBV20-1

CDR3: CASSRTHPGGELFF
DNA: TGCGCCAGCAGCCGGACGCATCCTGGCGGGGAGCTGTTTTTT
J: TRBJ2-2
D: NA
length: 14
size: NA
V: TRBV4-3

CDR3: CASKPTGASGRAFGEQFF
DNA: TGTGCCAGCAAACCGACAGGGGCTAGCGGGAGGGCCTTCGGTGAGCAGTTCTTC
J: TRBJ2-1
D: TRBD2
length: 18
size: few
V: TRBV28

CDR3: CASSLIRGSTYEQYF
DNA: TGTGCCAGCAGCCTAATCAGGGGGTCCACCTACGAGCAGTACTTC
J: TRBJ2-7
D: TRBD1
length: 15
size: NA
V: TRBV11-2

CDR3: CSARSSRTSGSLWEQFF
DNA: TGCAGTGCTAGATCATCCCGGACTAGCGGGAGTTTGTGGGAGCAGTTCTTC
J: TRBJ2-1
D: TRBD2
length: 17
size: NA
V: TRBV20-1

CDR3: CASSLGAPLGTQYF
DNA: TGTGCCAGCAGCTTAGGGGCCCCTTTGGGGACCCAGTACTTC
J: TRBJ2-5
D: NA
length: 14
size: few
V: TRBV11-1

CDR3: CASSRGPQIGQETQYF
DNA: TGTGCCAGCAGCCGTGGACCGCAAATTGGACAAGAGACCCAGTACTTC
J: TRBJ2-5
D: NA
length: 16
size: few
V: TRBV3-1

CDR3: CASSSGQGREKLFF
DNA: TGCGCCAGCAGCTCGGGACAGGGCCGGGAAAAACTGTTTTTT
J: TRBJ1-4
D: TRBD1
length: 14
size: few
V: TRBV5-1

CDR3: CASSMSGNYRYEQYF
DNA: TGTGCCAGCAGCATGAGCGGGAACTATCGCTACGAGCAGTACTTC
J: TRBJ2-7
D: TRBD2
length: 15
size: few
V: TRBV28

CDR3: CASSLVAVNIADTQYF
DNA: TGTGCCAGCAGCTTAGTGGCTGTGAATATCGCAGATACGCAGTATTTT
J: TRBJ2-3
D: NA
length: 16
size: few
V: TRBV7-2

CDR3: CASSQVLSPRAEAFF
DNA: TGCGCCAGCAGCCAAGTTCTGAGCCCCCGGGCTGAAGCTTTCTTT
J: TRBJ1-1
D: NA
length: 15
size: few
V: TRBV4-3

CDR3: CASSKPIWDSAHTDTQYF
DNA: TGCGCCAGCAGCAAACCAATATGGGACAGCGCCCACACAGATACGCAGTATTTT
J: TRBJ2-3
D: TRBD1
length: 18
size: once
V: TRBV5-1

CDR3: CASSSGLMNTGELFF
DNA: TGTGCCAGCAGTTCGGGACTCATGAACACCGGGGAGCTGTTTTTT
J: TRBJ2-2
D: NA
length: 15
size: NA
V: TRBV28

CDR3: CASSRMGLAGSYNEQFF
DNA: TGTGCCAGCAGTCGAATGGGACTAGCGGGATCCTACAATGAGCAGTTCTTC
J: TRBJ2-1
D: TRBD2
length: 17
size: few
V: TRBV7-2

CDR3: CSARTVGAFF
DNA: TGCAGTGCTAGGACCGTGGGAGCTTTCTTT
J: TRBJ1-1
D: NA
length: 10
size: few
V: TRBV20-1

CDR3: CASSEATQFQGVSYNEQFF
DNA: TGTGCCAGCAGTGAAGCCACTCAATTCCAGGGGGTTTCCTACAATGAGCAGTTCTTC
J: TRBJ2-1
D: TRBD1
length: 19
size: NA
V: TRBV6-1

CDR3: CASSIPLAGADEQFF
DNA: TGTGCCAGTAGTATACCACTAGCGGGAGCCGATGAGCAGTTCTTC
J: TRBJ2-1
D: TRBD2
length: 15
size: NA
V: TRBV19

CDR3: CSARSWARQGYNEQFF
DNA: TGCAGTGCTAGATCCTGGGCGAGACAGGGGTACAATGAGCAGTTCTTC
J: TRBJ2-1
D: TRBD1
length: 16
size: NA
V: TRBV20-1

CDR3: CASTPGPSMGEKLFF
DNA: TGTGCCAGCACCCCAGGGCCGTCAATGGGTGAAAAACTGTTTTTT
J: TRBJ1-4
D: NA
length: 15
size: NA
V: TRBV6-1

CDR3: CSANTGLANWDEQFF
DNA: TGCAGTGCTAACACGGGACTAGCTAATTGGGATGAGCAGTTCTTC
J: TRBJ2-1
D: TRBD2
length: 15
size: NA
V: TRBV20-1

CDR3: CASRGGQVTGELFF
DNA: TGTGCCAGCAGGGGGGGACAGGTTACCGGGGAGCTGTTTTTT
J: TRBJ2-2
D: TRBD1
length: 14
size: NA
V: TRBV6-1

CDR3: CSADLGGAYEQYF
DNA: TGCAGTGCGGATCTCGGAGGGGCCTACGAGCAGTACTTC
J: TRBJ2-7
D: NA
length: 13
size: few
V: TRBV20-1